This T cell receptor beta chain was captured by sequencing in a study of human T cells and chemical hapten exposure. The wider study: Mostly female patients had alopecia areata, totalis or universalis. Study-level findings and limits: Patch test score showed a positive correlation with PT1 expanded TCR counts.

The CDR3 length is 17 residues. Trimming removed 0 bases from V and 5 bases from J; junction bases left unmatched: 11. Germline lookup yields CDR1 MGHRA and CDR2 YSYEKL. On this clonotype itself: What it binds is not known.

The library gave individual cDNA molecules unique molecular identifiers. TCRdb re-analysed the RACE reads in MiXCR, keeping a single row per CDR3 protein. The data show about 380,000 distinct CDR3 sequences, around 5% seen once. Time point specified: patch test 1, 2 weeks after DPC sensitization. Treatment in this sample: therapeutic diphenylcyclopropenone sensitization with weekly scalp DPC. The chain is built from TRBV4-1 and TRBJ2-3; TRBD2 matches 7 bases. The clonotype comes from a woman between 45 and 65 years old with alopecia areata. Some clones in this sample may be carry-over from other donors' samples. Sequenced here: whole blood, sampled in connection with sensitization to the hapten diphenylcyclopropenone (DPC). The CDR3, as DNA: TGCGCCAGCAGCCAAGAAGGAGGAGGACTAGTTGGAGATACGCAGTATTTT. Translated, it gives CASSQEGGGLVGDTQYF.